This TCR beta chain was obtained from a study of shared clonotypes between healthy human individuals. Points on this clone: The same CDR3 is also encoded by other DNA sequences in this sample.

The CDR3 has 14 amino acids. V was pared by 6 bases and J by 0 bases, with 9 bases between. Looked up from germline, CDR1 is SNHLY and CDR2 is FYNNEI. Assay used: immunoSEQ multiplex PCR; TCRdb lists only in-frame clones, some missing. Among about 1.5 million clones listed, around 97% were seen once. The source material was naive CD4+ T cells sorted from blood. Subset: CD45RA+ positively selected. The chain carries TRBV2 and TRBJ2-1, with D possibly being TRBD1 or TRBD2 (6 bases each). The TCR originated in a man aged 30-40 years in good health. The CDR3 sequence is CASRGGSSYNEQFF. DNA of the CDR3: TGTGCCAGCAGGGGGGGCTCCTCCTACAATGAGCAGTTCTTC.